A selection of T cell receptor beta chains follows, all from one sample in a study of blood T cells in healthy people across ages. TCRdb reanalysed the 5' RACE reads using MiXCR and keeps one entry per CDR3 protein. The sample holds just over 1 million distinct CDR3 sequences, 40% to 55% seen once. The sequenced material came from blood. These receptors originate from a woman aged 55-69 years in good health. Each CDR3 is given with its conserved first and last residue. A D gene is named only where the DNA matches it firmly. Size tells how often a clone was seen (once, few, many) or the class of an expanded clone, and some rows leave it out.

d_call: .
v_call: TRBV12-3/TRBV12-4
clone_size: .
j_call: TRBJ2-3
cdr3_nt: TGTGCCAGCAGTCCGCGGGGAGTTACGCAGTATTTT
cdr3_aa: CASSPRGVTQYF

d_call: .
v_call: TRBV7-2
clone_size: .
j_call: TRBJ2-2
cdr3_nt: TGTGCCAGCAGCACCGCGGAGGGCCTCACCGGGGAGCTGTTTTTT
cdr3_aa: CASSTAEGLTGELFF

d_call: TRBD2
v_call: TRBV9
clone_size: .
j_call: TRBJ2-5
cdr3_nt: TGTGCCAGCAGCGTAGGGCTAGCGGGAGTTTTAGGGCAAGAGACCCAGTACTTC
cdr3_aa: CASSVGLAGVLGQETQYF

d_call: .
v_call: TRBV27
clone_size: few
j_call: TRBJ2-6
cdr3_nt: TGTGCCAGCAGTATGACTAGCTCTGGGGCCAACGTCCTGACTTTC
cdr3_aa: CASSMTSSGANVLTF

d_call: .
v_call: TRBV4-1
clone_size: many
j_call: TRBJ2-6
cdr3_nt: TGCGCCAGCAGCCTTCAATCCCGGGACATCTCTGGGGCCAACGTCCTGACTTTC
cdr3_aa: CASSLQSRDISGANVLTF

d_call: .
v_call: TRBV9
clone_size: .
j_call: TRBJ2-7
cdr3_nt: TGTGCCAGCAGCGATAGTAGGACCTACGAGCAGTACTTC
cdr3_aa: CASSDSRTYEQYF

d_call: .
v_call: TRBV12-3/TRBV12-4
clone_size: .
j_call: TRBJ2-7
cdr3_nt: TGTGCCAGCAGACCCAGAGGAGACTACGAGCAGTACTTC
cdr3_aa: CASRPRGDYEQYF

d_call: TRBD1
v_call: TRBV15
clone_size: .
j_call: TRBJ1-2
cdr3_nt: TGTGCCACCAGCAGAGCACAGGGGACCGGTGGCTACACCTTC
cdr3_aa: CATSRAQGTGGYTF

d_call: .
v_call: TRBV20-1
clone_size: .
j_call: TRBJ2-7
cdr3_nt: TGCAGTGCTCTGCCGGTCGGGGAATACTACGAGCAGTACTTC
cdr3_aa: CSALPVGEYYEQYF

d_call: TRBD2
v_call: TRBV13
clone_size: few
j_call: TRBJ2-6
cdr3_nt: TGTGCCACCTTAGGGGAGGGTGCTGGGGCCAACGTCCTGACTTTC
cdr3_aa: CATLGEGAGANVLTF

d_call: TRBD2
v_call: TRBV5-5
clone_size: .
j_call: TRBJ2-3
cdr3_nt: TGTGCCAGCAGCCGCGGCGGACTAGCGGGAGGGCAAGATACGCAGTATTTT
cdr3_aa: CASSRGGLAGGQDTQYF

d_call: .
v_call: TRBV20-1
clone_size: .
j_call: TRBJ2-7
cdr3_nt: TGCAATGCCTCCCGGGCCCACGAGCAGTACTTC
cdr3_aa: CNASRAHEQYF

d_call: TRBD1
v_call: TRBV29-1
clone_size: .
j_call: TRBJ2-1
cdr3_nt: TGCAGCGTTGAAGATCGAGGAGGACAGGGAAACAATGAGCAGTTCTTC
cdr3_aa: CSVEDRGGQGNNEQFF

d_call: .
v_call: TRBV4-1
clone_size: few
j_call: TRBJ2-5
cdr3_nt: TGCGCCAGCAGCCAAGAGGGGCAGGGAGGCCAAGAGACCCAGTACTTC
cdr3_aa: CASSQEGQGGQETQYF

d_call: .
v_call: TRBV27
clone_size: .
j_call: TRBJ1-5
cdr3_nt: TGTGCCAGCAGTCCTCTCCGGGCAGCTAGCAATCAGCCCCAGCATTTT
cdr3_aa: CASSPLRAASNQPQHF

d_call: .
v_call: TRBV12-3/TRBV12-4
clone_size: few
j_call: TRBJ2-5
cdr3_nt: TGTGCCAGCAGACGAGCGGTCCAAGAGACCCAGTACTTC
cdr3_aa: CASRRAVQETQYF

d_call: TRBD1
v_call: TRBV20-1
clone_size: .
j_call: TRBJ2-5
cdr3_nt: TGCAGTGCTCAGACAGGGTTTGATGGTGAGCAGTACTTC
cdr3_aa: CSAQTGFDGEQYF

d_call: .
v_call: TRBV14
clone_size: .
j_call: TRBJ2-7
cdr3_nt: TGTGCCAGCAGCCCAGTGGTGCCGAACTTGCGTCTTTCCTACAATGAGCAGTACTTC
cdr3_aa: CASSPVVPNLRLSYNEQYF

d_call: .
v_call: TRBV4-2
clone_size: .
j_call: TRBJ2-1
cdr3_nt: TGTGCCAGCAGCCAAGATTCGACTAGAAAAGCCGAGCAGTTCTTC
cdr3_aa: CASSQDSTRKAEQFF

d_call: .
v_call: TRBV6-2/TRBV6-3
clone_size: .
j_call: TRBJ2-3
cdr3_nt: TGTGCCAGCAGCCCGCGGATCGGGGGAGATACGCAGTATTTT
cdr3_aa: CASSPRIGGDTQYF

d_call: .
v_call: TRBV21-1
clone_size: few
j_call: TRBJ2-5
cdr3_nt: TGTGCCAGCAGCAGGATTCGATGGGACAGTGGACCTGGGGCCCAGTACTTC
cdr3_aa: CASSRIRWDSGPGAQYF

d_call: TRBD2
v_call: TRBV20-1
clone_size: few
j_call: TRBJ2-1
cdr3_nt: TGCAGTGCTAGCGGACTAGCGGGAGGATACAATGAGCAGTTCTTC
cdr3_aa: CSASGLAGGYNEQFF

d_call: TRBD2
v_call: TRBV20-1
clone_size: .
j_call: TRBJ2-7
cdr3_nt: TGCAGTGCCTCGGGACTAGCGGGGGCAAGCTCCTACAATGAGCAGTACTTC
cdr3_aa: CSASGLAGASSYNEQYF

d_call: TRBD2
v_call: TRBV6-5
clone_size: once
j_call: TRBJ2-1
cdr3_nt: TGTGCCAGCAGTTACACTACTAGCGGGAGGGCCTACAATGAGCAGTTCTTC
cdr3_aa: CASSYTTSGRAYNEQFF

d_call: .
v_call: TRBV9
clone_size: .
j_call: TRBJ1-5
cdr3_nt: TGTGCCAGCAGCGTAGACGGCTATAGCAATCAGCCCCAGCATTTT
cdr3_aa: CASSVDGYSNQPQHF

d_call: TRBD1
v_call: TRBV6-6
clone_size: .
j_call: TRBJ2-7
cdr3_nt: TGTGCCAGCAGTACAGGGGCCACCTACGAGCAGTACTTC
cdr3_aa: CASSTGATYEQYF

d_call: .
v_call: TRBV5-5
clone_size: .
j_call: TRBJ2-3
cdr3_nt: TGTGCCAGCAGCTTGCAAAGTCCAGATACGCAGTATTTT
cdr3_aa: CASSLQSPDTQYF

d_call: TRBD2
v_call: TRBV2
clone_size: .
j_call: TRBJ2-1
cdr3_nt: TGTGCCAGCAGTGAATCTAGCGGAAACAATGAGCAGTTCTTC
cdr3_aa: CASSESSGNNEQFF

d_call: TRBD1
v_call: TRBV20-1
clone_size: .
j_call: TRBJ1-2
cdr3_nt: TGCAGTGCCACCCCGACAGGGAGAGGCTACACCTTC
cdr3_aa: CSATPTGRGYTF

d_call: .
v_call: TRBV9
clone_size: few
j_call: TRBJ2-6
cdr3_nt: TGTGCCAGCAGCGTAGACAGGGCGGATGGGGCCAACGTCCTGACTTTC
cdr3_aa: CASSVDRADGANVLTF

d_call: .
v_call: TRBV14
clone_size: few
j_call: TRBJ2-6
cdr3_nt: TGTGCCAGCAGCCAATGGGGCTCTGGGGCCAACGTCCTGACTTTC
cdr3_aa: CASSQWGSGANVLTF

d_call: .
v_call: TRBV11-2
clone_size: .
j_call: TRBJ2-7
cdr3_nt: TGTGCCAGCAGCGGGGGGAACGACGAGCGGTACTTC
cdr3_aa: CASSGGNDERYF

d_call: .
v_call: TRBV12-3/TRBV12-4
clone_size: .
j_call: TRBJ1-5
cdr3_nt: TGTACCAGCAGCCGAGGGAGGGTTGGTCAGCCCCAGCATTTT
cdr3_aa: CTSSRGRVGQPQHF

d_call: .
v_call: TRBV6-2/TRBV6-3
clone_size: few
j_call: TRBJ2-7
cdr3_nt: TGTGCCAGCAGCCACGGGCTGGGGGGCTCCTACGAGCAGTACTTC
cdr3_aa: CASSHGLGGSYEQYF

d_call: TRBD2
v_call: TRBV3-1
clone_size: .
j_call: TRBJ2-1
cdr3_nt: TGTGCCAGCAGATTACTAGCGGGAGACGGCAATGAGCAGTTCTTC
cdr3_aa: CASRLLAGDGNEQFF

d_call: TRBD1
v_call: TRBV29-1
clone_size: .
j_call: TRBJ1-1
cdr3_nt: TGCAGCGGGAGGACAGGGCCAGTGAACACTGAAGCTTTCTTT
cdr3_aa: CSGRTGPVNTEAFF

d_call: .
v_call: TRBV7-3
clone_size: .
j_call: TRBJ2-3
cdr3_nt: TGTGCCAGCAGCTTCTTCGGAAGTAATACGCAGTATTTT
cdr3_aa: CASSFFGSNTQYF

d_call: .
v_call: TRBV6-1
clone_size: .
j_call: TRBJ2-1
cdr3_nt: TGTGCCAGCAGTCCACTAGTAGGGGATAGAATGAATGAGCAGTTCTTC
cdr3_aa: CASSPLVGDRMNEQFF

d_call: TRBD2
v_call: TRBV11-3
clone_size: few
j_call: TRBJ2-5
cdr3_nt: TGTGCCAGCAGTATTAGCGGGAGAGGAGAGACCCAGTACTTC
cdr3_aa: CASSISGRGETQYF

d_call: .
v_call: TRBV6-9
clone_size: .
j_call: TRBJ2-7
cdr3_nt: TGTGCCAGCAGTTATTCGGGCAGAAGAAGCTCCTACGAGCAGTACTTC
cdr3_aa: CASSYSGRRSSYEQYF

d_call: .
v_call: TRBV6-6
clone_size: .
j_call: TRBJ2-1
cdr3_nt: TGTGCCAGCAGTTACTCGTTTAGTGAGCAGTTCTTC
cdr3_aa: CASSYSFSEQFF

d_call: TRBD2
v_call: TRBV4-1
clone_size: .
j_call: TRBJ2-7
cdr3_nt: TGCGCCAGCAGCCAAGTCGGCGGGAGTGGGTCCTACGAGCAGTACTTC
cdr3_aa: CASSQVGGSGSYEQYF

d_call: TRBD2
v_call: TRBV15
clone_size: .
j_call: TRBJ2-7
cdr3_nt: TGTGCCACCAGCAGAGATAGGCTAGCGGGAGGTTACGAGCAGTACTTC
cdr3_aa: CATSRDRLAGGYEQYF

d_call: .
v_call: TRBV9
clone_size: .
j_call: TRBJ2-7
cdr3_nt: TGTGCCAGCAGCGAAAGTGGGGATGACGAGCAGTACTTC
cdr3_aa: CASSESGDDEQYF

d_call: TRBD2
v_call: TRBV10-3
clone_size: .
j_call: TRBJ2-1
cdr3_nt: TGTGCCATCAGTGAGTCAAGAGCGGGACCCTACAATGAGCAGTTCTTC
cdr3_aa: CAISESRAGPYNEQFF